The 23 T cell receptor beta chains below all came from one sample that was sequenced in a study of post-analysis software for immune sequencing data. Study-level points and caveats: Roughly 5 TRBV segments occurring more often in patients than controls included TRBV5-6, TRBV5-1 and TRBV20-1.

No antigen has been assigned to these receptors. Unique molecular identifiers tagged the TCR beta cDNA libraries. MiXCR, run by TCRdb on the PCR reads, gives a single entry per CDR3 protein. The sample includes 450,000 or so distinct CDR3 sequences, approximately 46% of them seen just once. Material for sequencing was blood. The receptors shown here come from a girl between 10 and 17 years old with multiple sclerosis.

The chain uses TRBV28 and TRBJ2-3, with a weak D call TRBD1 (6 bases). The germline V gene encodes CDR1 MDHEN and CDR2 SYDVKM. The CDR3 totals 15 residues. V shed 6 bases and J shed 1 base, with 14 bases lying between them. CDR3 sequence (DNA): TGTGCCAGCAGCAAACAGGGTGTAGGCACAGATACGCAGTATTTT. Its translation: CASSKQGVGTDTQYF.

This rearrangement joins TRBV5-4 to TRBJ2-1, with D perhaps matching TRBD2 (6 bases). Per germline, CDR1 SGHNT and CDR2 YYREEE (reference sequence). The CDR3 has 13 residues. V was shortened by 0 bases and J by 9 bases, with 10 bases between the two germline ends. The CDR3 bases are TGTGCCAGCAGCTTGGTGGGAGGTGGTGAGCAGTTCTTC. It is translated as CASSLVGGGEQFF.

The chain joins TRBV3-1 to TRBJ1-2, with TRBD1 matching over 9 bases. Trimming took 3 bases from V and 3 from J; bases not matched to a gene: 5. Looked up from germline, CDR1 is LGHDT and CDR2 is YNNKEL (reference sequence). The CDR3 consists of 15 residues. The CDR3: CASSHRDRVYYGYTF. In DNA form, the CDR3 reads TGTGCCAGCAGCCATCGGGACAGGGTTTACTATGGCTACACCTTC.

The V and J genes are TRBV21-1 and TRBJ2-7. TRBV21-1 is recorded as a pseudogene. The CDR3 spans 15 residues. CDR3 sequence: CASSFYATFSYEQYF. The CDR3, as DNA: TGTGCCAGCAGCTTTTATGCTACCTTCTCCTACGAGCAGTACTTC.

This chain uses TRBV28 with TRBJ1-2; D possibly corresponds to TRBD1 (6 bases). The CDR3 runs to 13 residues. Germline V gene sequence: CDR1 MDHEN, CDR2 SYDVKM. V gave up 4 bases and J gave up 4 bases, with 10 bases separating them. CDR3 sequence (DNA): TGTGCCAGCAGTTCACAGGGCGGCTATGGCTACACCTTC. Protein: CASSSQGGYGYTF.

Written as DNA, the CDR3 is TGTGCCAGCAGCAACTTACCTCCGGGACAGATCACAGATACGCAGTATTTT. Its protein product is CASSNLPPGQITDTQYF. The chain recombines TRBV9 with TRBJ2-3, with TRBD1 matching over 7 bases. CDR3 length equals 17 residues. Germline CDR1 is SGDLS and CDR2 is YYNGEE. Unmatched junction bases numbered 13, after V lost 4 bases and J lost 2 bases.

This clonotype has only a few counts. The gene calls are TRBV27 and TRBJ2-7; D is uncertain. V lost 3 bases to trimming and J lost 2 bases, with 20 bases between them. The germline V gene has CDR1 MNHEY and CDR2 SMNVEV (reference sequence). The CDR3 runs 17 residues. The CDR3 protein is CASSLILRPVRTYEQYF. The DNA of the CDR3 is TGTGCCAGCAGTTTGATACTGAGACCCGTCCGGACCTACGAGCAGTACTTC.

In nucleotides, the CDR3 is TGTGCCAGCAGTTTAACCGGGACTACCCTCTACGAGCAGTACTTC. Its translation is CASSLTGTTLYEQYF. J is TRBJ2-7 and V is TRBV28; 7 positions agree with TRBD2. Germline assignment: CDR1 MDHEN and CDR2 SYDVKM. The CDR3 is 15 residues long. Trimming took 2 bases from V and 3 from J; bases not matched to a gene: 7.

This clonotype was found a few times. The V call is TRBV7-8, the J call TRBJ1-1; no definite D call. This CDR3 is 11 amino acids long. Trimming left V 6 bases short and J 3 bases short, with 5 bases between. Germline V gene lookup returns CDR1 SGHVS and CDR2 FQNEAQ. In DNA, the CDR3 is TGTGCCAGCAGAAGGGACACTGAAGCTTTCTTT. Translated, it gives CASRRDTEAFF.

J is TRBJ1-2 and V is TRBV7-2; 8 bases agree with TRBD1. In germline, CDR1 is SGHTA, CDR2 FQGNSA. V lost 4 bases to trimming and J lost 5 bases; unmatched junction nucleotides: 9. This CDR3 is built from 15 residues. The CDR3 DNA sequence: TGTGCCAGCAGCTCCACAGGGGGGTTATCTTATGGCTACACCTTC. Protein: CASSSTGGLSYGYTF.

The genes are TRBV28 and TRBJ2-7; TRBD2 matches 8 bases. The length of the CDR3 is 14 residues. Germline V gives CDR1 MDHEN, CDR2 SYDVKM. J was trimmed by 3 bases and V by 5 bases; bases with no gene match: 6. For the CDR3, the DNA is TGTGCCAGCAGTGCGGGGGGTTTGGGCTACGAGCAGTACTTC. Protein product: CASSAGGLGYEQYF.

The rearrangement links TRBV20-1 to TRBJ2-5, with D maybe TRBD2 (5 bases). Trimming left V 3 bases short and J 5 bases short, with 16 bases between. CDR3 length equals 14 residues. Germline V gene lookup returns CDR1 DFQATT and CDR2 SNEGSKA (reference sequence). In DNA form, the CDR3 reads TGCAGTGCTAGTCGGGCGGAGCGGTGGGAGACCCAGTACTTC. It codes for CSASRAERWETQYF.

The CDR3 DNA sequence: TGTGCCAGCGACAGGGGGGCCTTTTACGAGCAGTACTTC. Encoded protein: CASDRGAFYEQYF. The J gene is TRBJ2-7, the V gene TRBV28, with 9 bases matching TRBD1. With V trimmed by 8 bases and J by 4 bases, 6 bases remained unmatched. CDR1 is MDHEN and CDR2 is SYDVKM in the germline V gene. The length of the CDR3 is 13 residues.

J is TRBJ2-4 and V is TRBV4-2, with 7 bases matching TRBD2. The J call may be faulty, since TRBJ2-7 better matches the DNA end. The V gene's germline CDR1 is LGHNA and CDR2 YNFKEQ. The CDR3 covers 15 residues. As DNA, the CDR3 is TGTGCCAGCAGCCAAGAGGATCGGGAGGAAGGCGAGCAGTACTTC. Protein: CASSQEDREEGEQYF.

The rearrangement uses TRBV28 and TRBJ1-5, with D uncertain. The CDR3 covers 16 residues. The germline CDR1 and CDR2 sequences are MDHEN and SYDVKM. Trimming removed 6 bases from V and 1 base from J, with 16 bases in between. This CDR3 reads CASSLRILESNQPQHF. CDR3 bases: TGTGCCAGCAGCCTCCGAATATTGGAGAGCAATCAGCCCCAGCATTTT.

Here the CDR3 DNA reads TGCGCCAGCAGCCCAATAGAGGGGGTTTCTCAGCCCCAGCATTTT. It yields the protein CASSPIEGVSQPQHF. J is TRBJ1-5 and V is TRBV4-1; a possible D gene is TRBD1 (6 bases). V was shortened by 4 bases and J by 6 bases, with 16 bases between the two germline ends. The CDR3 is 15 residues long. Germline lookup yields CDR1 MGHRA and CDR2 YSYEKL.

The chain joins TRBV5-1 to TRBJ2-3; 7 bases map to TRBD2. After removal of 1 base from V and 3 bases from J, the junction contained 5 bases not matched to a gene. The CDR3 loop spans 15 amino acids. Germline V lookup: CDR1 SGHRS, CDR2 YFSETQ. The CDR3 bases are TGCGCCAGCAGCTTGAATTGGCGGGAGACAGATACGCAGTATTTT. Its protein is CASSLNWRETDTQYF.

V gene TRBV5-1 combines with J gene TRBJ2-4, with D unresolved. Trimming shortened V by 0 bases and J by 1 base, and 17 bases separated the two germline ends. CDR1 and CDR2 (germline): SGHRS, YFSETQ. This CDR3 has 18 residues. Written as DNA, the CDR3 is TGCGCCAGCAGCTTGGTAGTCTCCCGAGGCTCGGCCAAAAACATTCAGTACTTC. It is translated as CASSLVVSRGSAKNIQYF.

This clonotype was detected a few times. The chain uses TRBV6-1 and TRBJ2-7; a possible D gene is TRBD1 (6 bases). The DNA matches TRBJ2-5 better at its end, which makes the J call doubtful. CDR1 is MNHNS and CDR2 is SASEGT in the germline V gene. The CDR3 is 15 residues long. CDR3: CASSELGRGPETQYF. The CDR3 bases are TGTGCCAGCAGTGAACTTGGCAGGGGTCCGGAGACCCAGTACTTC.

Worth noting for this clonotype: This sequence may be a read error, since a much larger clone differs from it by one base. The chain carries TRBV20-1 and TRBJ2-1; D is unclear. The CDR3 runs to 13 residues. Trimming stripped 3 bases from V and 7 bases from J, with 13 bases between. CDR1 is DFQATT, CDR2 SNEGSKA, per germline (reference sequence). The CDR3 protein is CSASSTKGNEQFF. The CDR3 coding sequence is TGCAGTGCTAGTTCTACCAAAGGGAATGAGCAGTTCTTC.

In this sample, this clonotype turned up many times. V is TRBV20-1 and J is TRBJ2-1; D is unresolved. The V gene lost 0 bases and the J gene lost 6 bases, with 15 bases spanning the gap. The CDR3 has 15 residues. Germline CDR1 and CDR2: DFQATT and SNEGSKA (reference sequence). In DNA form, the CDR3 reads TGCAGTGCTAGAGATGGTAGTCTTCCGTTCAATGAGCAGTTCTTC. This codes for CSARDGSLPFNEQFF.

The chain is built from TRBV28 and TRBJ2-1; 13 bases line up with TRBD2. Germline V CDR1 and CDR2: MDHEN, SYDVKM. With V trimmed by 11 bases and J by 5 bases, 12 bases remained unmatched. This CDR3 is 16 amino acids long. CDR3 sequence (DNA): TGTGCCTGCCATCCGGGACTAGCGGGACCCAACAATGAGCAGTTCTTC. Protein sequence: CACHPGLAGPNNEQFF.

For this clonotype: This may be a read error: a much more frequent sequence differs by one nucleotide. The genes are TRBV7-2 and TRBJ2-1, with 7 bases fitting TRBD2. Germline V gives CDR1 SGHTA, CDR2 FQGNSA. The CDR3 length is 15 residues. The CDR3 protein is CASSLALAVYSEQFF. Written as DNA, the CDR3 is TGTGCCAGCAGCTTAGCGCTAGCGGTGTACAGTGAGCAGTTCTTC.